These 32 T cell receptor beta chains were sequenced from one sample in a study of cytomegalovirus exposure and HLA in healthy donors. Researchers ran the PCR with 60 Vbeta and 13 Jbeta primers. Assay: immunoSEQ multiplex PCR; the TCRdb copy retains only in-frame clones and omits some. This table holds roughly 84,000 clones, around 78% found once. What was sequenced was PBMCs. These receptors all come from a male donor in good health and CMV-seropositive.

This clone was seen more than once but under ten times. The chain is built from TRBV5-1 and TRBJ2-5, with 7 bases aligning to TRBD1. Germline-derived CDR1 and CDR2 are SGHRS and YFSETQ. V was pared by 0 bases and J by 7 bases, with 9 bases of the junction left unmatched. The CDR3 has 15 amino acids. CDR3 loop: CASSLEGNRGGTQYF. DNA of the CDR3: TGCGCCAGCAGCTTGGAGGGTAACAGGGGTGGGACCCAGTACTTC. The variable domain in full, completed from reference TRBV5-1 and TRBJ2-5, reads KAGVTQTPRYLIKTRGQQVTLSCSPISGHRSVSWYQQTPGQGLQFLFEYFSETQRNKGNFPGRFSGRQFSNSRSEMNVSTLELGDSALYLCASSLEGNRGGTQYFGPGTRLLVL.

DNA for the CDR3: TGTGCCAGCAGCTTAGTTTCAGATATGAACACTGAAGCTTTCTTT. Translated: CASSLVSDMNTEAFF. This chain links TRBV7-9 with TRBJ1-1; D not resolved. Germline V CDR1 and CDR2: SEHNR, FQNEAQ (reference sequence). V was shortened by 1 base and J by 0 bases, with 9 bases between the two germline ends. The CDR3 totals 15 residues. Full variable domain (rest looked up from reference TRBV7-9 and TRBJ1-1): DTGVSQNPRHKITKRGQNVTFRCDPISEHNRLYWYRQTLGQGPEFLTYFQNEAQLEKSRLLSDRFSAERPKGSFSTLEIQRTEQGDSAMYLCASSLVSDMNTEAFFGQGTRLTVV.

The rearrangement links TRBV28 to TRBJ2-1, with 9 nucleotides matching TRBD2. With V trimmed by 5 bases and J by 6 bases, 11 bases remained unmatched. The V gene's germline CDR1 is MDHEN and CDR2 SYDVKM. The length of the CDR3 is 16 residues. CDR3 DNA sequence: TGTGCCAGCAGTATCATGGGGCGGGAGGGCCTCAATGAGCAGTTCTTC. It yields the protein CASSIMGREGLNEQFF. Using reference TRBV28 and TRBJ2-1 for the parts outside the CDR3, the full variable domain is DVKVTQSSRYLVKRTGEKVFLECVQDMDHENMFWYRQDPGLGLRLIYFSYDVKMKEKGDIPEGYSVSREKKERFSLILESASTNQTSMYLCASSIMGREGLNEQFFGPGTRLTVL.

The chain carries TRBV11-2 and TRBJ2-3; D unresolved. Trimming cost V 6 bases and J 3 bases, with 13 bases left between them. The CDR3 totals 14 residues. Germline CDR1 SGHAT, CDR2 FQNNGV. CDR3 DNA sequence: TGTGCCAGCAGTTCCACCTTAGCAACAGATACGCAGTATTTT. This encodes CASSSTLATDTQYF.

The chain has TRBV7-9 and TRBJ2-7; a possible D gene is TRBD2 (5 bases). Germline CDR1 and CDR2: SEHNR and FQNEAQ (reference sequence). V was pared by 4 bases and J by 4 bases, with 11 bases between. The CDR3 runs to 13 residues. CDR3 nucleotides: TGTGCCAGCAGCTACGGGGATCTTTACGAGCAGTACTTC. This translates into CASSYGDLYEQYF.

This rearrangement joins TRBV19 to TRBJ2-5, with TRBD1 identical over 7 bases. This CDR3 is 15 amino acids long. The ends lost 6 bases at V and 4 bases at J; junction bases unmatched: 11. Germline assignment: CDR1 LNHDA and CDR2 SQIVND (reference sequence). In DNA form, the CDR3 reads TGTGCCAGTAGCATCGCCGGGACAGCTCGAGAGACCCAGTACTTC. Amino acid sequence: CASSIAGTARETQYF.

The chain joins TRBV19 to TRBJ2-3; 11 bases match TRBD2. Trimming removed 3 bases from V and 1 base from J; junction bases left unmatched: 15. The CDR3 sequence is 20 residues long. CDR1 is LNHDA, CDR2 SQIVND, per germline (reference sequence). The CDR3 sequence: CASSIDGASGRTLGTDTQYF. For the CDR3, the DNA is TGTGCCAGTAGTATCGACGGGGCTAGCGGGAGGACTCTCGGCACAGATACGCAGTATTTT.

This clone was seen only a few times. The J gene is TRBJ1-2, the V gene TRBV4-1; D perhaps matches TRBD1 (6 bases). The CDR3 extends over 15 amino acids. Germline V CDR1 and CDR2: MGHRA, YSYEKL. Trimming cost V 1 base and J 4 bases, with 13 bases left between them. The CDR3 coding sequence is TGCGCCAGCAGCCAAGGATCCAGGGGCGTCTATGGCTACACCTTC. Residues: CASSQGSRGVYGYTF.

The J gene is TRBJ1-6, the V gene TRBV5-1, with 7 positions matching TRBD1. The length of the CDR3 is 15 residues. Germline V lookup: CDR1 SGHRS, CDR2 YFSETQ. J was trimmed by 10 bases and V by 6 bases; bases with no gene match: 13. As DNA, the CDR3 is TGCGCCAGCAAAGCCGAACAGGGGTTTCGATCACCCCTCCACTTT. Translated: CASKAEQGFRSPLHF.

V and J are TRBV2 and TRBJ2-5; TRBD1 aligns across 7 bases. V was clipped by 7 bases and J by 5 bases; unmatched bases: 7. Germline V gene sequence: CDR1 SNHLY, CDR2 FYNNEI. The CDR3 sequence is 13 residues long. The CDR3 DNA reads TGTGCCAGCAAAGACAGGGTAGGGGAGACCCAGTACTTC. It codes for CASKDRVGETQYF.

This chain joins TRBV6-5 and TRBJ2-1; 9 nucleotides align to TRBD1. V lost 4 bases, J lost 10 bases, and 11 bases stayed unmatched. Germline V gene data show CDR1 as MNHEY and CDR2 as SVGAGI. CDR3 length equals 15 residues. CDR3: CASSLQGAPQSEQFF. CDR3 nucleotide sequence: TGTGCCAGCAGTTTACAGGGGGCTCCACAATCGGAGCAGTTCTTC.

The chain has TRBV6-5 and TRBJ1-4; 7 positions agree with TRBD1. Germline trimming cut 5 bases from V and 6 bases from J; bases unmatched to any gene: 6. There are 14 residues in the CDR3. Germline CDR1 reads MNHEY; CDR2 reads SVGAGI. As DNA, the CDR3 is TGTGCCAGCAGTCGTACAGGGGTAGATGAAAAACTGTTTTTT. This translates into CASSRTGVDEKLFF.

This clone was observed once. CDR3 nucleotides: TGTGCCAGCAGTTTGGGCACCCTCTCTGGGGCCAACGTCCTGACTTTC. This translates into CASSLGTLSGANVLTF. This chain joins TRBV28 and TRBJ2-6; D gene ambiguous. With 3 bases removed from V and 0 bases from J, the gap between germline ends came to 9 bases. The germline V gene has CDR1 MDHEN and CDR2 SYDVKM. The CDR3 has 16 amino acids.

The chain couples TRBV7-2 to TRBJ1-3; D is undetermined. The CDR3 has 13 amino acids. Trimming shortened V by 5 bases and J by 4 bases, and 9 bases separated the two germline ends. The germline V gene has CDR1 SGHTA and CDR2 FQGNSA. DNA for the CDR3: TGTGCCAGCAGCCCGATGGAGGGAAACACCATATATTTT. It specifies CASSPMEGNTIYF.

This clone was counted between two and nine times. The chain combines TRBV6-1 with TRBJ2-5; the D gene is possibly TRBD2 (6 bases). V was pared by 7 bases and J by 5 bases, with 20 bases between. This CDR3 is 15 amino acids long. Germline CDR1 and CDR2: MNHNS and SASEGT. The CDR3 bases are TGTGCCAGCACCCTAAGTCGGGGAGGTGGGGAGACCCAGTACTTC. As protein: CASTLSRGGGETQYF.

This CDR3 reads CASSLVREQYF. CDR3 DNA sequence: TGTGCCAGCAGCTTGGTTCGCGAGCAGTACTTC. This chain connects TRBV5-5 to TRBJ2-7; no firm D call. The length of the CDR3 is 11 residues. The germline V and J ends were trimmed by 0 bases and 6 bases, with 4 bases remaining between them. Germline CDR1 reads SGHKS; CDR2 reads YYEKEE (reference sequence).

The V call is TRBV7-2, the J call TRBJ1-3, with 7 bases aligning to TRBD1. Germline CDR1 is SGHTA and CDR2 is FQGNSA. J was trimmed by 0 bases and V by 5 bases; bases with no gene match: 13. The CDR3 has 18 residues. CDR3 amino acids: CASSPIPSTGASGNTIYF. In DNA form, the CDR3 reads TGTGCCAGCAGCCCCATCCCTTCAACAGGGGCCTCTGGAAACACCATATATTTT.

DNA of the CDR3: TGTGCCGCGCGGACAGCTCTAAACACAGATACGCAGTATTTT. Translation: CAARTALNTDTQYF. The chain recombines TRBV10-3 with TRBJ2-3; D might be TRBD1 (6 bases). Trimming removed 11 bases at V and 2 bases at J, with 17 bases between. Germline V CDR1 and CDR2: ENHRY, SYGVKD. This CDR3 comprises 14 residues.

This clone was recorded only once. The CDR3 sequence: CASSPNMGEKLFF. The DNA for the CDR3 is TGTGCCAGCAGCCCCAATATGGGCGAAAAACTGTTTTTT. The chain has TRBV13 and TRBJ1-4; D not resolved. CDR3 size: 13 residues. Germline loops: CDR1 PRHDT, CDR2 FYEKMQ (reference sequence). The germline V and J ends were trimmed by 5 bases and 8 bases, with 12 bases remaining between them.

The J gene is TRBJ1-5, the V gene TRBV7-9; D uncertain. Trimming stripped 1 base from V and 4 bases from J, with 11 bases between. Germline CDR1 and CDR2: SEHNR and FQNEAQ (reference sequence). The CDR3 is made up of 15 amino acids. This chain's CDR3 is CASSLVEGVNQPQHF. The CDR3 DNA is TGTGCCAGCAGCTTAGTCGAGGGAGTTAATCAGCCCCAGCATTTT.

The chain is built from TRBV19 and TRBJ2-1, with TRBD2 matching over 11 bases. Germline V gene sequence: CDR1 LNHDA, CDR2 SQIVND (reference sequence). The CDR3 has 14 amino acids. The trim removed 6 bases at V and 8 bases at J, leaving 6 bases unmatched. Written as DNA, the CDR3 is TGTGCCAGTAGCAATAGCGGGGGGGGCGATGAGCAGTTCTTC. This gives the protein CASSNSGGGDEQFF. Variable domain in full (rest from reference TRBV19 and TRBJ2-1): DGGITQSPKYLFRKEGQNVTLSCEQNLNHDAMYWYRQDPGQGLRLIYYSQIVNDFQKGDIAEGYSVSREKKESFPLTVTSAQKNPTAFYLCASSNSGGGDEQFFGPGTRLTVL.

This clone appeared once. CDR3: CASRPGATGELFF. CDR3 sequence (DNA): TGTGCCAGCAGACCAGGGGCCACCGGGGAGCTGTTTTTT. This chain links TRBV7-3 with TRBJ2-2, with a possible D match to TRBD1 (6 bases). This CDR3 region has 13 residues. Per germline, CDR1 SGHTA and CDR2 FQGTGA. V lost 6 bases and J lost 4, with 9 bases in between.

This clone appeared once. The rearrangement links TRBV29-1 to TRBJ2-1, with 15 bases matching TRBD2. The CDR3 length is 15 residues. Looked up from germline, CDR1 is SQVTM and CDR2 is ANQGSEA. After removal of 8 bases from V and 8 bases from J, the junction contained 10 bases not matched to a gene. DNA of the CDR3: TGCAGCCTTACTCCGGGACTAGCGGGAGGAGATGAGCAGTTCTTC. It translates to CSLTPGLAGGDEQFF.

The chain has TRBV2 and TRBJ2-5; D gene unclear. The tail of the sequence fits TRBJ2-7 better, so the J call may be wrong. Germline V gene data show CDR1 as SNHLY and CDR2 as FYNNEI. The length of the CDR3 is 14 residues. The CDR3 DNA reads as TGTGCCAGCAGTGGCCCACTCGAGAGCTACGAGCAGTACTTC. This sequence encodes CASSGPLESYEQYF.

This chain connects TRBV7-8 to TRBJ2-5; 7 bases align to TRBD1. Germline trimming cut 3 bases from V and 11 bases from J; bases unmatched to any gene: 12. CDR1 and CDR2 (germline): SGHVS, FQNEAQ. The CDR3 has 14 residues. The chain's CDR3 is CASSFTGQAREQYF. The CDR3 bases are TGTGCCAGCAGCTTCACCGGACAGGCGAGGGAGCAGTACTTC.

This chain uses TRBV2 with TRBJ2-1; a possible D gene is TRBD2 (6 bases). V was cut by 6 bases and J by 6 bases, with 9 bases left in between. Germline loops: CDR1 SNHLY, CDR2 FYNNEI. This CDR3 spans 12 amino acids. The CDR3 coding sequence is TGTGCCAGCAGGCGGGACGGCAATGAGCAGTTCTTC. Its translation is CASRRDGNEQFF.

The chain uses TRBV9 and TRBJ2-2; 12 bases match TRBD2. Trimming removed 4 bases from V and 5 bases from J; junction bases left unmatched: 12. Germline CDR1 SGDLS, CDR2 YYNGEE. The CDR3 runs to 18 residues. The CDR3 loop reads CASSLRTSGALLTGELFF. In DNA, the CDR3 is TGTGCCAGCAGCCTCAGGACTAGCGGGGCCTTACTGACCGGGGAGCTGTTTTTT. The full variable domain, with the rest looked up from reference TRBV9 and TRBJ2-2, is DSGVTQTPKHLITATGQRVTLRCSPRSGDLSVYWYQQSLDQGLQFLIQYYNGEERAKGNILERFSAQQFPDLHSELNLSSLELGDSALYFCASSLRTSGALLTGELFFGEGSRLTVL.

The CDR3 coding sequence is TGTGCCAGTGGACTAGTCCCCTACGAGCAGTACTTC. Its translation is CASGLVPYEQYF. The rearrangement joins TRBV7-9 to TRBJ2-7; 7 nucleotides line up with TRBD2. Germline V CDR1 and CDR2: SEHNR, FQNEAQ (reference sequence). The CDR3 extends over 12 amino acids. Trimming took 9 bases from V and 2 from J; bases not matched to a gene: 4.

V and J are TRBV18 and TRBJ2-4; D perhaps matches TRBD1 (6 bases). V dropped 2 bases and J dropped 3 bases, with 17 bases sitting between them. CDR1 and CDR2 (germline): KGHSH, LQKENI. The CDR3 consists of 17 residues. This CDR3 reads CASSPKVGARGKNIQYF. The DNA of the CDR3 is TGTGCCAGCTCACCAAAGGTGGGGGCACGGGGCAAAAACATTCAGTACTTC.

This clone has only a few counts. This rearrangement joins TRBV10-3 to TRBJ1-6; 10 nucleotides agree with TRBD1. Germline values: CDR1 ENHRY, CDR2 SYGVKD. Unmatched junction bases numbered 9, after V lost 10 bases and J lost 9 bases. The CDR3 runs 14 residues. Written as DNA, the CDR3 is TGTGCCACCGCCGGGACAGGGGTTTTTTCACCCCTCCACTTT. Protein sequence: CATAGTGVFSPLHF.

In regard to this clone: This same CDR3 is encoded by further DNA sequences in the sample. The chain uses TRBV5-1 and TRBJ2-2; the D gene is possibly TRBD1 (5 bases). The V end was cut by 2 bases, the J end by 6 bases, with 14 bases between. The CDR3 covers 15 residues. Germline CDR1 and CDR2: SGHRS and YFSETQ. This chain's CDR3 is CASSLGLQGSGELFF. The CDR3 DNA is TGCGCCAGCAGCTTAGGCTTGCAGGGTTCCGGGGAGCTGTTTTTT.

This chain joins TRBV30 and TRBJ1-1, with 7 bases fitting TRBD1. CDR3 length equals 13 residues. Germline V gene sequence: CDR1 GTSNPN, CDR2 SVGIG (reference sequence). The V and J ends lost 2 bases and 4 bases, in that order; junction bases with no gene match: 4. The DNA of the CDR3 is TGTGCCTGGAGTCCAGGGGGTAGCACTGAAGCTTTCTTT. Amino acids: CAWSPGGSTEAFF. The complete variable domain, with remaining parts taken from reference TRBV30 and TRBJ1-1, reads SQTIHQWPATLVQPVGSPLSLECTVEGTSNPNLYWYRQAAGRGLQLLFYSVGIGQISSEVPQNLSASRPQDRQFILSSKKLLLSDSGFYLCAWSPGGSTEAFFGQGTRLTVV.